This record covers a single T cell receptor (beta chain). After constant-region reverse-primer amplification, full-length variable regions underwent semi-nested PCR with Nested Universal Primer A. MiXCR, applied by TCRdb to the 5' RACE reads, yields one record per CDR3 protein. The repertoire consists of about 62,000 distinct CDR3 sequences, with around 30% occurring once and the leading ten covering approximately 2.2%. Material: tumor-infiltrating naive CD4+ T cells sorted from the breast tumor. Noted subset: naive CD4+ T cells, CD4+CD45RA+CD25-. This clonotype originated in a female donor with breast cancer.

CDR3 in amino acids: CASRLSDADNEQFF. The CDR3 nucleotides are TGCGCCAGCAGGTTGTCGGACGCTGACAATGAGCAGTTCTTC. V gene TRBV5-1 combines with J gene TRBJ2-1; D ambiguous. CDR1 SGHRS and CDR2 YFSETQ come from the germline V gene. V was pared by 5 bases and J by 5 bases, with 14 bases between. The CDR3 loop spans 14 amino acids.